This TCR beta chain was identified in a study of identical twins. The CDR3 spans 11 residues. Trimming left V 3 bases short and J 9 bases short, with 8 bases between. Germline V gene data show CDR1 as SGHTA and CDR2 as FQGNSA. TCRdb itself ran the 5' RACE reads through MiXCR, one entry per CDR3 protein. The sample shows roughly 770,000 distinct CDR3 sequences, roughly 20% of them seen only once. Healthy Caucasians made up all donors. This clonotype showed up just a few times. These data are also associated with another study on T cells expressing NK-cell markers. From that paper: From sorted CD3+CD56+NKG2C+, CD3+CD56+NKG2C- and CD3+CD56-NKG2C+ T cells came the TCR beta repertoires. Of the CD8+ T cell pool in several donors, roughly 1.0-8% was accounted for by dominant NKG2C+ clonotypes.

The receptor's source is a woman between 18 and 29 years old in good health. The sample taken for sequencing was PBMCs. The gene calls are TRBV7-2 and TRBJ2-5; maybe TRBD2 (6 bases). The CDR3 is CASSFSGAQYF. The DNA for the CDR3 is TGTGCCAGCAGCTTTTCGGGGGCCCAGTACTTC.